This T cell receptor (beta chain) emerged from a study of blood T cell repertoires in COVID-19. Study at large: Samples came from the United States, Italy and Spain, spanning acute and convalescent COVID-19.

Here immunoSEQ multiplex PCR was the method, and the copy in TCRdb shows in-frame clones only, minus some. The data contain 140,000 or so clones, more than 75% of them singletons. Germline V gene lookup returns CDR1 WNHNN and CDR2 SYGVQD (reference sequence). The CDR3 runs to 13 residues. V was pared by 10 bases and J by 7 bases, with 16 bases between. Sequencing was performed on peripheral blood. The gene calls are TRBV10-1 and TRBJ1-4; maybe TRBD1 (6 bases). This sequence was found in a woman between 50 and 59 years old with acute or convalescent COVID-19. CDR3 in DNA: TGCGCCAAGGGGGTTCCTCGGAGTGAAAAACTGTTTTTT. Its protein product is CAKGVPRSEKLFF.